Here is one T cell receptor beta chain with its context. This clone was observed a single time. The antigen it binds to is not known. No much larger clone is present one base from it, and per-base qualities are unavailable. The immunoSEQ Assay, a bias-controlled multiplex PCR, was used to amplify TCRbeta CDR3 regions from genomic DNA. Per the source publication's procedure: Within the assay, amplification of reference gene primers was used to estimate how many nucleated cells each sample contained. To quantify the absolute abundance of each unique TCRbeta CDR3 rearrangement, sequence reads were collapsed and filtered. For each sample, productive Simpson clonality was calculated by taking the square root of Simpson's diversity index across productive rearrangements. Not all clones reach the TCRdb copy of this immuneACCESS table, which keeps in-frame sequences only. Checked studies attribute under half of the gap to unresolved V genes and leave the rest unexplained. Clone size and V and J calls were adopted from that table, with D and trimming inferred from the DNA. The sample table lists roughly 670,000 clones, about 90% of them with a count of one. The ten largest clones represent about 0.26% of the sample.

The sample originates from a study of blood T cell repertoires in COVID-19 (TCRdb year 2020). As for the study more broadly: Collaborator samples came from the United States, Italy and Spain and covered acute and convalescent phases of COVID-19. The repertoires were made available in a free public database intended to serve as a resource for research on the immune response to SARS-CoV-2. The samples were drawn from two sources: the first 160 participants of the ongoing ImmuneRACE study, and 1,200 or so subjects contributed by 6 global collaborators. The prospective study material was composed of cDNA or gDNA derived from T cells, B-cell-depleted T cells, or PBMCs. Where HLA class I and class II types were available, the types were taken from metadata supplied by the sample provider, not from assay-based typing. Subjects who had been exposed to COVID-19, were actively infected with it, or had recovered from it provided the deeply sampled blood TCRbeta repertoires that made up the dataset. The sample metadata nearly always contained a de-identified subject ID, COVID-19 status, age in years and sex.

V loses 5 bases, J loses 9 bases, and the germline ends lie 16 bases apart. Based on the germline V gene, the CDR1 and CDR2 sequences are SQVTM and ANQGSEA. The CDR3 covers 12 residues, taking in both the cysteine and the phenylalanine. The DNA shown is the 36-base CDR3, in frame from base 1. The study at large found these results: How much clinical and demographic metadata was included differed by source and by participant, and the metadata was provided uncurated.

Whole blood was collected in K2EDTA tubes by collaborating institutions according to the institutions' own protocols. For TCRbeta analysis, collaborator samples were shipped as frozen whole blood, as isolated PBMCs, or as DNA extracted from either sample type. The specimen sequenced was peripheral blood. The sequence derives from a woman between 18 and 29 years old with acute or convalescent COVID-19. The chain is assembled from TRBV29-1 and TRBJ1-1; the D gene is possibly TRBD1, with 6 bases matching. The DNA is TGCAGCGTTTACAGGGCTGGCCCAAAAGCTTTCTTT. Its translation is CSVYRAGPKAFF.